The next 29 T cell receptor beta chains were all read from a single sample in a study of regulatory T cells in long-lasting Graves disease. CDR3 regions were amplified by Arm-PCR using iRepertoire HTBI primers to build TCR beta libraries. TCRdb used MiXCR to reprocess the multiplex PCR reads, holding one entry per CDR3 protein. The sample has 500,000 or so distinct CDR3 sequences, around 16% seen once. Time point denoted: newly diagnosed GD, antithyroid drugs for less than 3 months. RNA from PBMCs was the source of the TCR library. These data are also associated with another study on T cells in Graves' hyperthyroidism and ophthalmopathy.

The sequencing here drew on peripheral blood mononuclear cells (PBMCs), taken at new diagnosis, from a patient treated with antithyroid drugs. The origin of the receptors is a woman aged 35-65 years with Graves disease.

Points on this clonotype: Possible read error: a much larger clone is one base away. The chain combines TRBV13 with TRBJ2-1; TRBD2 agrees at 8 bases. The CDR3 runs 15 residues. Trimming took 1 base from V and 6 from J; bases not matched to a gene: 5. Germline CDR1 reads PRHDT; CDR2 reads FYEKMQ (reference sequence). CDR3 DNA sequence: TGTGCCAGCAGCTTAGTGACGGGGGGGAGCAATGAGCAGTTCTTC. This gives the protein CASSLVTGGSNEQFF. Variable domain in full (rest from reference TRBV13 and TRBJ2-1): AAGVIQSPRHLIKEKRETATLKCYPIPRHDTVYWYQQGPGQDPQFLISFYEKMQSDKGSIPDRFSAQQFSDYHSELNMSSLELGDSALYFCASSLVTGGSNEQFFGPGTRLTVL.

In this sample, this clonotype turned up many times. CDR3 nucleotides: TGTGCCAGCTTGGACACTGAAGCTTTCTTT. Amino acid sequence: CASLDTEAFF. The chain has TRBV6-1 and TRBJ1-1; no reliable D call. The germline V gene has CDR1 MNHNS and CDR2 SASEGT. The CDR3 consists of 10 residues. V was cut by 8 bases and J by 3 bases, with 4 bases left in between.

The V call is TRBV6-2 or TRBV6-3, the J call TRBJ2-2; a weak D match, TRBD1 (6 bases). The CDR3 covers 16 residues. V was pared by 5 bases and J by 1 base, with 14 bases between. Germline CDR1 and CDR2: MNHEY and SVGEGT. This CDR3 reads CASSGYQQGNTGELFF. The CDR3 region has the DNA TGTGCCAGCAGTGGTTACCAACAGGGGAACACCGGGGAGCTGTTTTTT.

There are a few counts of this clonotype. This chain connects TRBV13 to TRBJ1-3, with D unresolved. This CDR3 region has 17 residues. Germline CDR1 PRHDT, CDR2 FYEKMQ (reference sequence). Trimming stripped 1 base from V and 3 bases from J, with 16 bases between. This CDR3 reads CASSLVENSVFGNTIYF. Written as DNA, the CDR3 is TGTGCCAGCAGCTTAGTCGAGAATTCTGTTTTTGGAAACACCATATATTTT.

With respect to this clonotype: A read error may produce the germline difference seen at one junction end. V usage is TRBV4-1 and J usage is TRBJ2-3; D is uncertain. Germline loops: CDR1 MGHRA, CDR2 YSYEKL. This CDR3 has 17 amino acids. As DNA, the CDR3 is TGTGCCAGCAGCCAGGAGATTTTGGCCTACCGGATAGATACGCAGTATTTT. Its translation is CASSQEILAYRIDTQYF.

There are many counts of this clonotype. This rearrangement joins TRBV28 to TRBJ1-1, with D unresolved. V was shortened by 6 bases and J by 5 bases, with 19 bases between the two germline ends. This CDR3 spans 15 amino acids. Germline assignment: CDR1 MDHEN and CDR2 SYDVKM. The DNA for the CDR3 is TGTGCCAGCAGCTTTCAGCCGGGTGGCTGGACTGAAGCTTTCTTT. It encodes CASSFQPGGWTEAFF.

This clonotype showed up many times. The rearrangement links TRBV6-2 or TRBV6-3 to TRBJ1-2; 10 nucleotides agree with TRBD1. This CDR3 contains 16 residues. Trimming at V came to 6 bases and at J to 1 base, leaving 8 bases not matched to a gene. CDR1 MNHEY and CDR2 SVGEGT come from the germline V gene. The CDR3 protein is CASRTGGRLINYGYTF. CDR3 nucleotide sequence: TGTGCCAGCAGGACAGGGGGCCGGCTCATTAACTATGGCTACACCTTC.

The chain links TRBV4-2 to TRBJ2-2; perhaps TRBD2 as D (6 bases). V lost 1 base to trimming and J lost 0 bases, with 12 bases between them. This CDR3 comprises 17 residues. CDR1 LGHNA and CDR2 YNFKEQ come from the germline V gene. DNA of the CDR3: TGTGCCAGCAGCCAAGGAGGAGGGGTCGCGAACACCGGGGAGCTGTTTTTT. Its protein product is CASSQGGGVANTGELFF.

This clonotype showed up just a few times. The gene calls are TRBV6-2 or TRBV6-3 and TRBJ2-7; D remains unclear. The germline V and J ends were trimmed by 9 bases and 0 bases, with 15 bases remaining between them. The germline V gene has CDR1 MNHEY and CDR2 SVGEGT. The CDR3 has 14 residues. The DNA of the CDR3 is TGTGCCAGTTCTCCCCGGTTTAGCTCCTACGAGCAGTACTTC. Amino acids: CASSPRFSSYEQYF.

This clonotype was recorded at least ten times. This sequence joins TRBV6-5 and TRBJ1-1; D unclear. Germline loops: CDR1 MNHEY, CDR2 SVGAGI. The ends were cut back, 0 bases at V and 5 bases at J, with 13 bases in the middle. This CDR3 has 15 residues. In nucleotides, the CDR3 is TGTGCCAGCAGTTACTCCCCGGTCCCCGCTACTGAAGCTTTCTTT. It yields the protein CASSYSPVPATEAFF.

This clonotype was counted ten times or more. CDR3 nucleotide sequence: TGTGCCAGCAGTCCACAGGACAGAAGAAACGATGGCTACACCTTC. It translates to CASSPQDRRNDGYTF. J is TRBJ1-2 and V is TRBV28, with a tentative D call TRBD1 (6 bases). The CDR3 runs 15 residues. V dropped 5 bases and J dropped 6 bases, with 19 bases sitting between them. The germline V gene has CDR1 MDHEN and CDR2 SYDVKM.

CDR3 nucleotides: TGTGCCAGCAGCGTAGAAGCCGCACCTTCCTACGAGCAGTACTTC. Translated: CASSVEAAPSYEQYF. The J gene is TRBJ2-7, the V gene TRBV9; D gene ambiguous. This CDR3 region has 15 residues. Germline-derived CDR1 and CDR2 are SGDLS and YYNGEE. V lost 0 bases, J lost 1 base, and 11 bases lay in between.

This clonotype came up many times. The chain has TRBV20-1 and TRBJ2-1; 10 bases match TRBD2. The germline gives CDR1 DFQATT, CDR2 SNEGSKA (reference sequence). V trimming: 3 bases; J trimming: 4 bases; junction bases outside the gene matches: 6. This CDR3 is 15 amino acids long. The CDR3 DNA sequence: TGCAGTGCTAGTAAGAGCGGGGGGGCTTACAATGAGCAGTTCTTC. Protein sequence: CSASKSGGAYNEQFF.

This clonotype was seen a few times. The chain couples TRBV27 to TRBJ1-6; 8 positions agree with TRBD1. This CDR3 has 14 residues. The V gene end was trimmed by 10 bases and the J gene end by 3 bases; junction bases not matched to a gene: 5. Germline lookup yields CDR1 MNHEY and CDR2 SMNVEV (reference sequence). This chain's CDR3 is CATRTGLYNSPLHF. CDR3 DNA: TGTGCCACAAGGACAGGGCTCTATAATTCACCCCTCCACTTT.

This clonotype occurred many times. The rearrangement links TRBV12-3 or TRBV12-4 to TRBJ2-7; a possible D gene is TRBD1 (5 bases). There are 13 residues in the CDR3. With 8 bases removed from V and 6 bases from J, the gap between germline ends came to 17 bases. The CDR3: CASGTLQGGEQYF. CDR3 in DNA: TGTGCCAGCGGAACCCTCCAGGGTGGCGAGCAGTACTTC.

This clonotype was counted many times. This chain joins TRBV2 and TRBJ2-1; 12 bases align to TRBD2. CDR1 is SNHLY and CDR2 is FYNNEI in the germline V gene. The CDR3 spans 16 residues. V was clipped by 2 bases and J by 9 bases; unmatched bases: 8. The CDR3 region has the DNA TGTGCCAGCAGTGAATCTAGCGGGGGGGCAGAGGGTGAGCAGTTCTTC. Its translation: CASSESSGGAEGEQFF.

V gene TRBV28 combines with J gene TRBJ1-2, with a weak D call TRBD1 (5 bases). Trimming stripped 2 bases from V and 1 base from J, with 11 bases between. Germline values: CDR1 MDHEN, CDR2 SYDVKM. The CDR3 loop spans 15 amino acids. CDR3 in DNA: TGTGCCAGCAGTTTAGGTGGGGACCTTAACTATGGCTACACCTTC. It specifies CASSLGGDLNYGYTF.

The chain recombines TRBV15 with TRBJ1-4, with D hard to call. The CDR3 extends over 16 amino acids. Germline CDR1 LNHNV, CDR2 YYDKDF (reference sequence). V was shortened by 0 bases and J by 4 bases, with 12 bases between the two germline ends. CDR3 residues: CATSRDQVGVNEKLFF. CDR3 bases: TGTGCCACCAGCAGAGATCAGGTCGGGGTTAATGAAAAACTGTTTTTT.

This clonotype was seen ten or more times. The chain links TRBV11-2 to TRBJ1-1, with D hard to call. CDR1 is SGHAT and CDR2 is FQNNGV in the germline V gene. Trimming stripped 6 bases from V and 1 base from J, with 12 bases between. The CDR3 contains 14 residues. CDR3 loop: CASSPRPKNTEAFF. The CDR3, as DNA: TGTGCCAGCAGTCCGCGCCCCAAGAACACTGAAGCTTTCTTT.

This clonotype has a handful of counts. The genes are TRBV24-1 and TRBJ2-1; TRBD2 might be the D (6 bases). The germline V gene encodes CDR1 KGHDR and CDR2 SFDVKD. CDR3 length: 15 residues. The ends were cut back, 3 bases at V and 7 bases at J, with 15 bases in the middle. The CDR3 sequence: CATSDILAGGNEQFF. The CDR3 bases are TGTGCCACCAGTGATATCTTGGCAGGAGGGAATGAGCAGTTCTTC.

This clonotype was seen ten or more times. The rearrangement joins TRBV2 to TRBJ2-1, with 7 bases matching TRBD2. V lost 2 bases, J lost 0 bases, and 7 bases stayed unmatched. This CDR3 has 17 amino acids. The germline V gene encodes CDR1 SNHLY and CDR2 FYNNEI. The CDR3 protein is CASSERGGGSSYNEQFF. Written as DNA, the CDR3 is TGTGCCAGCAGTGAAAGGGGCGGGGGAAGCTCCTACAATGAGCAGTTCTTC.

The chain recombines TRBV27 with TRBJ2-1; D remains ambiguous. Trimming removed 1 base from V and 6 bases from J, with 13 bases in between. The CDR3 contains 15 residues. Germline V gives CDR1 MNHEY, CDR2 SMNVEV (reference sequence). CDR3 coding DNA: TGTGCCAGCAGTTTATATTTGAGTAAGTCCAATGAGCAGTTCTTC. This encodes CASSLYLSKSNEQFF.

This clonotype has at least ten counts. The chain combines TRBV5-8 with TRBJ2-3, with D possibly TRBD2 on 5 matching bases. CDR3 length: 15 residues. Germline CDR1 is SGHTS and CDR2 is YDEGEE. With 3 bases removed from V and 4 bases from J, the gap between germline ends came to 15 bases. The CDR3 region has the DNA TGTGCCAGCAGCTCGGCGGAGGTCATCGCAGATACGCAGTATTTT. It specifies CASSSAEVIADTQYF.

This clonotype was observed at least ten times. The rearrangement links TRBV18 to TRBJ1-1; the D is unclear. With 4 bases removed from V and 1 base from J, the gap between germline ends came to 16 bases. The germline CDR1 and CDR2 sequences are KGHSH and LQKENI. The CDR3 runs to 16 residues. The CDR3 sequence: CASSQIDGKPNTEAFF. The CDR3 DNA follows: TGTGCCAGCTCACAGATAGACGGTAAACCGAACACTGAAGCTTTCTTT.

This clonotype was counted a few times. The chain is built from TRBV20-1 and TRBJ2-1, with D possibly TRBD2 on 5 matching bases. The germline V gene has CDR1 DFQATT and CDR2 SNEGSKA (reference sequence). The CDR3 is 14 amino acids. Between the trimmed V and J ends, which lost 5 bases and 0 bases, there was a span of 11 bases. The CDR3 DNA reads TGCAGTGCTTCGGGATCTAGCTCCTACAATGAGCAGTTCTTC. Residues: CSASGSSSYNEQFF.

As regards this clonotype: A clone one base away is much larger, so this may be a read error. This chain links TRBV5-1 with TRBJ2-2; D gene unclear. Germline assignment: CDR1 SGHRS and CDR2 YFSETQ. Trimming left V 1 base short and J 3 bases short, with 13 bases between. This CDR3 has 16 residues. The CDR3 protein is CASSLSGFADTGELFF. The DNA of the CDR3 is TGCGCCAGCAGCTTGAGTGGGTTTGCGGACACCGGGGAGCTGTTTTTT.

This clonotype has more than one count but fewer than ten. The gene calls are TRBV10-3 and TRBJ1-1, with TRBD1 matching over 7 bases. The CDR3 spans 13 residues. V shed 0 bases, J shed 11 bases, and the junction held 6 bases outside the gene matches. Germline V gene sequence: CDR1 ENHRY, CDR2 SYGVKD. This CDR3 is CAISESDRSGAFF. CDR3 bases: TGTGCCATCAGTGAGTCGGACAGGTCGGGGGCTTTCTTT.

This clonotype has just one count. The rearrangement links TRBV5-1 to TRBJ2-1; 11 bases align to TRBD2. Germline V lookup: CDR1 SGHRS, CDR2 YFSETQ. This CDR3 is built from 15 residues. With 5 bases clipped from V and 10 bases from J, the junction kept 11 bases outside the gene matches. The CDR3 nucleotides are TGCGCCAGCAGGGAAATAGCGGGGGGGCCAGAGGAGCAGTTCTTC. Translated: CASREIAGGPEEQFF. Using reference TRBV5-1 and TRBJ2-1 for the parts outside the CDR3, the full variable domain is KAGVTQTPRYLIKTRGQQVTLSCSPISGHRSVSWYQQTPGQGLQFLFEYFSETQRNKGNFPGRFSGRQFSNSRSEMNVSTLELGDSALYLCASREIAGGPEEQFFGPGTRLTVL.

The J gene is TRBJ1-5, the V gene TRBV6-1, with D perhaps TRBD1 (6 bases). Germline CDR1 and CDR2: MNHNS and SASEGT. The CDR3 contains 16 residues. V was pared by 6 bases and J by 6 bases, with 21 bases between. CDR3: CASRGSLRGALQPQHF. The CDR3 DNA sequence: TGTGCCAGCAGAGGGTCTTTACGGGGGGCGCTTCAGCCCCAGCATTTT.